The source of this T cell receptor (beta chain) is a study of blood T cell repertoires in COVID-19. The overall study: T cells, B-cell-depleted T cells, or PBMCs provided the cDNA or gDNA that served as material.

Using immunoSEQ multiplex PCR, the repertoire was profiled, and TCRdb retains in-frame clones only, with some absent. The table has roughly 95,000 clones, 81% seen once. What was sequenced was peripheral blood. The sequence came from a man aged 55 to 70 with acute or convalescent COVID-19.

The CDR3 protein is CASSPNLNTEAFF. The CDR3 nucleotides are TGTGCCAGCAGCCCAAACTTGAACACTGAAGCTTTCTTT. The rearrangement joins TRBV7-3 to TRBJ1-1; D is undetermined. Trimming cost V 5 bases and J 0 bases, with 7 bases left between them. The germline V gene has CDR1 SGHTA and CDR2 FQGTGA. The CDR3 totals 13 residues. The full variable domain, in which reference TRBV7-3 and TRBJ1-1 provide the parts outside the CDR3, is GAGVSQTPSNKVTEKGKYVELRCDPISGHTALYWYRQSLGQGPEFLIYFQGTGAADDSGLPNDRFFAVRPEGSVSTLKIQRTERGDSAVYLCASSPNLNTEAFFGQGTRLTVV.